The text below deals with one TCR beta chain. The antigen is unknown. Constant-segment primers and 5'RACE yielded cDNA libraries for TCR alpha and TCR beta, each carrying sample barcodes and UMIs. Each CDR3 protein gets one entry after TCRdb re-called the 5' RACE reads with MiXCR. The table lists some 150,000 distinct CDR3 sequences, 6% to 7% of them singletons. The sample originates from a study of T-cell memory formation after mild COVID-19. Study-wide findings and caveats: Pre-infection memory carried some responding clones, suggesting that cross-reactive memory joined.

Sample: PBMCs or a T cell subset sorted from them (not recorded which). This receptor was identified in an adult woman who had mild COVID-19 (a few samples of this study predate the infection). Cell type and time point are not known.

Here the CDR3 reads CAWSVLHEQYF. CDR3 bases: TGTGCCTGGAGTGTACTTCACGAGCAGTACTTC. The chain combines TRBV30 with TRBJ2-7; unclear D gene. CDR1 GTSNPN and CDR2 SVGIG come from the germline V gene (reference sequence). The V and J ends lost 0 bases and 5 bases respectively, with 5 bases between them. CDR3 length equals 11 residues.